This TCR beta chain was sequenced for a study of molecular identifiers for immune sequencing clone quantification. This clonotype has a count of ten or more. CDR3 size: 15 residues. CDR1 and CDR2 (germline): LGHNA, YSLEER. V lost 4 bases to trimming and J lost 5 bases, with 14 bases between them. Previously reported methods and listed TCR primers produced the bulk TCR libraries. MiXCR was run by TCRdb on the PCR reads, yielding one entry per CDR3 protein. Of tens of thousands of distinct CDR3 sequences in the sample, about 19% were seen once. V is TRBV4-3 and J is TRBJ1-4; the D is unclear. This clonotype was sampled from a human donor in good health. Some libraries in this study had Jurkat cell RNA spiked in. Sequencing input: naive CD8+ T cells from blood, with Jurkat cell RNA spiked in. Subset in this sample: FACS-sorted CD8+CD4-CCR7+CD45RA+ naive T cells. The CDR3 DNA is TGCGCCAGCAGCCCATTCTCAGACGGGAATGAAAAACTGTTTTTT. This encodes CASSPFSDGNEKLFF.